The 25 T cell receptor beta chains given below trace back to one sample, sequenced in a study of cytomegalovirus exposure and HLA in healthy donors (dated 2017 in TCRdb). Library preparation employed the immunoSEQ multiplex PCR assay. The multiplex PCR relied on a mix of 60 forward primers for TCR Vbeta segments and 13 reverse primers for TCR Jbeta segments. TCRdb took this table from immuneACCESS and kept in-frame rearrangements with V and J called. Such tables lack part of the clones; where checked against another copy, unresolved V genes explain under half of the gap, and the rest is unexplained. The sample table contains about 160,000 clones; only one count was recorded for roughly 79% of them. About 0.93% of the sample rests with the top ten. Sequencing used PBMCs. Source of these receptors: a woman between 45 and 60 years old in good health and CMV-seropositive.

This chain links TRBV6-1 with TRBJ1-2; weak D call: TRBD1 (5 bases). Germline V gene data show CDR1 as MNHNS and CDR2 as SASEGT. Trimming left V 7 bases short and J 2 bases short, with 11 bases between. The CDR3 totals 13 residues. This CDR3 is CASKHRQNYGYTF. CDR3 in DNA: TGTGCCAGCAAACATAGACAGAACTATGGCTACACCTTC.

The CDR3 DNA reads as TGTGCCAGCAGCGTTGGGCTAGCGGGAGGGCTGGAGACCCAGTACTTC. Encoded protein: CASSVGLAGGLETQYF. The chain has TRBV9 and TRBJ2-5; 12 nucleotides line up with TRBD2. With V trimmed by 2 bases and J by 5 bases, 7 bases remained unmatched. The CDR3 extends over 16 amino acids. The germline V gene has CDR1 SGDLS and CDR2 YYNGEE.

The rearrangement uses TRBV6-5 and TRBJ1-2, with 7 bases that match TRBD1. Germline V gene lookup returns CDR1 MNHEY and CDR2 SVGAGI. The ends lost 0 bases at V and 2 bases at J; junction bases unmatched: 6. The CDR3 sequence is 16 residues long. The CDR3: CASSYSLGQPNYGYTF. The CDR3 DNA is TGTGCCAGCAGTTACTCACTGGGACAGCCAAACTATGGCTACACCTTC.

This rearrangement joins TRBV2 to TRBJ2-1, with 10 positions matching TRBD2. Germline values: CDR1 SNHLY, CDR2 FYNNEI. The CDR3 has 18 residues. Trimming took 0 bases from V and 8 from J; bases not matched to a gene: 13. CDR3 in amino acids: CASSEARWSSGRRDEQFF. In nucleotides, the CDR3 is TGTGCCAGCAGTGAAGCGCGTTGGAGTAGCGGGAGGAGGGATGAGCAGTTCTTC.

This chain uses TRBV29-1 with TRBJ2-7, with no clear D. Germline CDR1 and CDR2: SQVTM and ANQGSEA. The CDR3 contains 13 residues. Trimming removed 2 bases from V and 1 base from J, with 9 bases in between. The CDR3 DNA sequence: TGCAGCGTTGAATTAGGCGGATCCTACGAGCAGTACTTC. Translating it yields CSVELGGSYEQYF.

This chain connects TRBV4-3 to TRBJ1-1; unclear D gene. Germline V gene lookup returns CDR1 LGHNA and CDR2 YSLEER. The CDR3 totals 16 residues. V lost 0 bases to trimming and J lost 2 bases, with 13 bases between them. The CDR3 DNA sequence: TGCGCCAGCAGCCAAGATTTCGCGTCCTCAAACACTGAAGCTTTCTTT. Translating it yields CASSQDFASSNTEAFF.

This rearrangement joins TRBV7-6 to TRBJ2-3; TRBD2 agrees at 9 bases. V lost 5 bases to trimming and J lost 4 bases; unmatched junction nucleotides: 10. From germline, CDR1 is SGHVS and CDR2 FNYEAQ. This CDR3 has 16 amino acids. DNA of the CDR3: TGTGCCAGCAGCGAAACCGGGACTAGCTCCCCAGATACGCAGTATTTT. Residues: CASSETGTSSPDTQYF.

CDR3 region: CASSLNPGDRTYNSPLHF. CDR3 nucleotide sequence: TGCGCCAGCAGCTTGAACCCGGGAGACAGAACCTATAATTCACCCCTCCACTTT. The chain employs TRBV5-1 and TRBJ1-6; TRBD1 is a possible D gene (5 bases). This CDR3 region has 18 residues. Between the trimmed V and J ends, which lost 1 base and 2 bases, there was a span of 16 bases. The germline gives CDR1 SGHRS, CDR2 YFSETQ.

The chain links TRBV19 to TRBJ1-1, with 7 bases identical to TRBD1. Trimming cost V 4 bases and J 2 bases; bases outside gene matches: 7. The germline V gene has CDR1 LNHDA and CDR2 SQIVND (reference sequence). The CDR3 runs 15 residues. In DNA form, the CDR3 reads TGTGCCAGTAGTAAGGGGGCGAACATCAACACTGAAGCTTTCTTT. Protein sequence: CASSKGANINTEAFF.

This clone was found a few times. The chain links TRBV5-1 to TRBJ2-3, with 11 bases aligning to TRBD2. Germline lookup yields CDR1 SGHRS and CDR2 YFSETQ. This CDR3 has 15 residues. J gave up 6 bases and V 4 bases, and 7 bases lay outside the gene matches. The CDR3 sequence: CASSPGLAGVDTQYF. The CDR3 DNA reads as TGCGCCAGCAGCCCTGGACTAGCGGGCGTGGATACGCAGTATTTT.

In the case of this clone: Other DNA sequences in this specimen translate into the identical CDR3. V is TRBV7-2 and J is TRBJ2-1; 11 bases are a match to TRBD2. V shed 0 bases, J shed 4 bases, and the junction held 2 bases outside the gene matches. The CDR3 length is 16 residues. The germline V gene encodes CDR1 SGHTA and CDR2 FQGNSA. The chain's CDR3 is CASSLASGGAYNEQFF. DNA of the CDR3: TGTGCCAGCAGCTTAGCTAGCGGGGGGGCGTACAATGAGCAGTTCTTC.

This clone was seen only once. The chain carries TRBV6-5 and TRBJ2-7; perhaps TRBD1 as D (6 bases). V lost 0 bases and J lost 4, with 7 bases in between. Per the germline V gene, CDR1 is MNHEY and CDR2 is SVGAGI. The length of the CDR3 is 13 residues. The CDR3 coding sequence is TGTGCCAGCAGTTACTCGAGGGGGTACGAGCAGTACTTC. It codes for CASSYSRGYEQYF.

CDR3 amino acids: CAGRGQGANLNEQYF. Written as DNA, the CDR3 is TGTGCCGGACGGGGACAGGGGGCGAATCTCAACGAGCAGTACTTC. This chain joins TRBV28 and TRBJ2-7; 12 positions agree with TRBD1. The length of the CDR3 is 15 residues. V was pared by 11 bases and J by 5 bases, with 13 bases of the junction left unmatched. Germline V gives CDR1 MDHEN, CDR2 SYDVKM. Variable domain in full (rest from reference TRBV28 and TRBJ2-7): DVKVTQSSRYLVKRTGEKVFLECVQDMDHENMFWYRQDPGLGLRLIYFSYDVKMKEKGDIPEGYSVSREKKERFSLILESASTNQTSMYLCAGRGQGANLNEQYFGPGTRLTVT.

The rearrangement joins TRBV7-9 to TRBJ2-7, with 8 bases that match TRBD1. J lost 2 bases, V lost 5 bases, and 8 bases had no gene match. CDR1 SEHNR and CDR2 FQNEAQ come from the germline V gene (reference sequence). CDR3 length: 15 amino acids. This CDR3 is CASSPRTGLAYEQYF. The CDR3 coding sequence is TGTGCCAGCAGCCCGCGGACAGGGCTTGCCTACGAGCAGTACTTC.

V and J are TRBV28 and TRBJ2-1, with 15 bases identical to TRBD2. From germline, CDR1 is MDHEN and CDR2 SYDVKM. V lost 8 bases and J lost 4; bases outside the gene matches: 9. The CDR3 spans 17 residues. The CDR3 DNA reads as TGTGCCAGCCTTACCGGGACTAGCGGGAGGAGGTACAATGAGCAGTTCTTC. Its protein is CASLTGTSGRRYNEQFF.

Here the CDR3 DNA reads TGTGCCAGCAGCTTGGGGACAGGGTCGGACACCGGGGAGCTGTTTTTT. Protein: CASSLGTGSDTGELFF. The J gene is TRBJ2-2, the V gene TRBV5-4; 8 bases match TRBD1. The CDR3 length is 16 residues. The germline CDR1 and CDR2 sequences are SGHNT and YYREEE (reference sequence). V was clipped by 0 bases and J by 3 bases; unmatched bases: 4. Based on the CDR3 plus reference TRBV5-4 and TRBJ2-2, the full variable domain is ETGVTQSPTHLIKTRGQQVTLRCSSQSGHNTVSWYQQALGQGPQFIFQYYREEENGRGNFPPRFSGLQFPNYSSELNVNALELDDSALYLCASSLGTGSDTGELFFGEGSRLTVL.

The chain is built from TRBV4-1 and TRBJ1-1; D possibly corresponds to TRBD1 (6 bases). Trimming took off 4 bases at V and 0 bases at J, with 12 bases between the two ends. CDR1 is MGHRA, CDR2 YSYEKL, per germline. The CDR3 totals 15 residues. The CDR3 sequence is CASSLGQNMNTEAFF. The CDR3 coding sequence is TGCGCCAGCAGCCTAGGACAGAACATGAACACTGAAGCTTTCTTT.

The chain carries TRBV28 and TRBJ1-2, with 9 bases matching TRBD1. From germline, CDR1 is MDHEN and CDR2 SYDVKM. This CDR3 spans 15 amino acids. The V segment lost 7 bases and the J segment 7 bases; nucleotides outside the gene matches: 13. The chain's CDR3 is CASKWVTGGNGGYTF. In DNA, the CDR3 is TGTGCCAGCAAATGGGTTACAGGGGGCAATGGTGGCTACACCTTC.

The chain uses TRBV7-9 and TRBJ2-7; D is uncertain. Trimming took off 8 bases at V and 6 bases at J, with 14 bases between the two ends. The germline gives CDR1 SEHNR, CDR2 FQNEAQ (reference sequence). This CDR3 has 12 amino acids. The CDR3 DNA reads TGTGCCAGCGGCACGGGTGACCTCGAGCAGTACTTC. This encodes CASGTGDLEQYF.

The chain employs TRBV6-5 and TRBJ2-1, with TRBD2 matching over 14 bases. The ends lost 2 bases at V and 10 bases at J; junction bases unmatched: 7. Germline CDR1 and CDR2: MNHEY and SVGAGI. There are 16 residues in the CDR3. Here the CDR3 reads CASSYRLAGGPGEQFF. The DNA of the CDR3 is TGTGCCAGCAGTTACAGACTAGCGGGAGGGCCTGGAGAGCAGTTCTTC.

A few counts support this clone. The chain has TRBV6-5 and TRBJ2-7; 12 bases are shared with TRBD2. Germline-derived CDR1 and CDR2 are MNHEY and SVGAGI. The CDR3 is made up of 15 amino acids. The V and J ends lost 2 bases and 1 base, in that order; junction bases with no gene match: 0. CDR3 sequence reads: CASSYGTSGSYEQYF. The CDR3 region has the DNA TGTGCCAGCAGTTACGGGACTAGCGGGTCCTACGAGCAGTACTTC.

The chain combines TRBV5-8 with TRBJ2-5; 8 bases agree with TRBD1. CDR3 length equals 16 residues. J was trimmed by 1 base and V by 3 bases; bases with no gene match: 8. Germline CDR1 and CDR2: SGHTS and YDEGEE. In nucleotides, the CDR3 is TGTGCCAGCAGCTCCGGACAGGGCAGGTTCCAAGAGACCCAGTACTTC. This codes for CASSSGQGRFQETQYF.

V gene TRBV5-4 combines with J gene TRBJ2-3; 11 bases line up with TRBD1. CDR3 length equals 15 residues. The junction had 4 bases not matched to a gene; V was cut back by 4 bases and J by 3 bases. Germline assignment: CDR1 SGHNT and CDR2 YYREEE (reference sequence). CDR3 residues: CASSKGQGDTDTQYF. CDR3 bases: TGTGCCAGCAGCAAGGGACAGGGGGATACAGATACGCAGTATTTT.

J is TRBJ1-3 and V is TRBV28, with 9 bases that match TRBD1. CDR3 length: 16 amino acids. From germline, CDR1 is MDHEN and CDR2 SYDVKM. The V gene end was trimmed by 6 bases and the J gene end by 2 bases; junction bases not matched to a gene: 8. CDR3 in DNA: TGTGCCAGCAGGGAACAGGGGGCGACAGCTGGAAACACCATATATTTT. It specifies CASREQGATAGNTIYF.

The CDR3 protein is CAISYTGTDTEAFF. CDR3 bases: TGTGCCATCAGTTACACTGGGACAGACACTGAAGCTTTCTTT. The chain is built from TRBV10-3 and TRBJ1-1; 7 bases are shared with TRBD1. The CDR3 covers 14 residues. The V segment lost 5 bases and the J segment 3 bases; nucleotides outside the gene matches: 6. CDR1 and CDR2 from the germline V gene are ENHRY and SYGVKD.